The source of this T cell receptor beta chain is a study of beta chain features in type 1 diabetes. Study-wide results and limits: Diminished insertions and augmented deletions at VDJ junctions characterized type 1 diabetes patients.

CDR1 is SGHDN and CDR2 is FVKESK in the germline V gene. V was cut by 1 base and J by 5 bases, with 8 bases left in between. This CDR3 region has 13 residues. The sample holds many counts of this clone. Its antigen is as yet unknown. Isolated RNA was reverse transcribed in full, so expressed TCRB transcripts were sequenced. For naive, central memory and regulatory T cell samples, reads averaged roughly 3.7 million. Clones were read by immunoSEQ multiplex PCR, and TCRdb kept only the in-frame ones, dropping some. The table records 500,000 to 700,000 clones, about a sixth of them present only once. This sequence joins TRBV14 and TRBJ2-5; D not resolved. Sequences were obtained from naive CD4+ T cells from blood. The TCR originated in a man aged 18-30 years in good health. CDR3 in DNA: TGTGCCAGCAGCCAAGGACTGAGGGAGACCCAGTACTTC. Amino acids: CASSQGLRETQYF.